Following are 14 T cell receptor beta chains from one sample sequenced in a study of blood T cell repertoires in COVID-19. TCRdb keeps only in-frame clones here, not all; method: immunoSEQ multiplex PCR. Among 270,000 or so clones listed, nearly 90% were seen once. The specimen was peripheral blood. The receptor source for this set is a woman younger than 45 with COVID-19, enrolled during active disease.

The chain uses TRBV15 and TRBJ1-2, with 7 bases aligning to TRBD1. In germline, CDR1 is LNHNV, CDR2 YYDKDF (reference sequence). V shed 6 bases and J 4 bases; nucleotides not matched to a gene: 11. The CDR3 consists of 15 residues. This chain's CDR3 is CATSTRTGPLYGYTF. CDR3 bases: TGTGCCACCAGTACTCGGACAGGCCCCCTCTATGGCTACACCTTC.

The CDR3 loop is CASSFGDRGNNEQFF. CDR3 nucleotides: TGTGCCAGCAGCTTTGGGGACAGGGGCAACAATGAGCAGTTCTTC. This rearrangement joins TRBV5-5 to TRBJ2-1; 10 positions agree with TRBD1. CDR3 length: 15 residues. Germline V gene sequence: CDR1 SGHKS, CDR2 YYEKEE (reference sequence). The V gene end was trimmed by 2 bases and the J gene end by 5 bases; junction bases not matched to a gene: 4.

This chain links TRBV7-8 with TRBJ2-1; 9 nucleotides line up with TRBD2. The CDR3 sequence is 18 residues long. The V and J ends lost 0 bases and 2 bases, in that order; junction bases with no gene match: 8. Per the germline V gene, CDR1 is SGHVS and CDR2 is FQNEAQ. The CDR3 DNA is TGTGCCAGCAGCTTAGCCTCAATTAGCGGGGGCCCCTACAATGAGCAGTTCTTC. Translating gives CASSLASISGGPYNEQFF.

The V gene is TRBV27, the J gene TRBJ1-5, with a tentative D call TRBD1 (5 bases). V shed 10 bases and J shed 3 bases, with 16 bases lying between them. CDR3 length: 14 amino acids. Per germline, CDR1 MNHEY and CDR2 SMNVEV (reference sequence). The chain's CDR3 is CATALGGFNQPQHF. The CDR3 DNA reads TGTGCCACTGCCCTTGGGGGGTTCAATCAGCCCCAGCATTTT.

The V call is TRBV27, the J call TRBJ2-7; no clear D. The CDR3 is 14 residues long. Germline loops: CDR1 MNHEY, CDR2 SMNVEV (reference sequence). Between the trimmed V and J ends, which lost 4 bases and 6 bases, there was a span of 16 bases. The CDR3, as DNA: TGTGCCAGCAGTTGGAGAGCAACCTCGTCCGAGCAGTACTTC. It translates to CASSWRATSSEQYF.

The chain is built from TRBV2 and TRBJ2-1; possibly TRBD1 for D (5 bases). The CDR3 extends over 13 amino acids. The V gene lost 2 bases and the J gene lost 4 bases, with 6 bases spanning the gap. The germline V gene has CDR1 SNHLY and CDR2 FYNNEI. The CDR3 DNA sequence: TGTGCCAGCAGTGAAACAGGTTACAATGAGCAGTTCTTC. Its translation: CASSETGYNEQFF. Variable domain in full (rest from reference TRBV2 and TRBJ2-1): EPEVTQTPSHQVTQMGQEVILRCVPISNHLYFYWYRQILGQKVEFLVSFYNNEISEKSEIFDDQFSVERPDGSNFTLKIRSTKLEDSAMYFCASSETGYNEQFFGPGTRLTVL.

This clone was detected only once. CDR3 coding DNA: TGTGTCAGAAGCTTAGCCACAGGGGGATTAAGGACCTACGAGCAGTACTTC. The encoded protein is CVRSLATGGLRTYEQYF. The V call is TRBV7-5, the J call TRBJ2-7; no DNA check was done on the table's D call, TRBD1. TRBV7-5 is designated a pseudogene. The CDR3 sequence is 17 residues long.

This rearrangement joins TRBV5-1 to TRBJ1-2, with 8 bases lining up with TRBD1. Germline V gene data show CDR1 as SGHRS and CDR2 as YFSETQ. The CDR3 consists of 14 residues. The J segment lost 2 bases and the V segment lost 4 bases, leaving 4 bases of the junction unmatched. The CDR3, as DNA: TGCGCCAGCAGCGCACGACAGGGGAACTATGGCTACACCTTC. This gives the protein CASSARQGNYGYTF.

The chain joins TRBV3-1 (or the pseudogene TRBV3-2) to TRBJ1-3; D perhaps matches TRBD1 (5 bases). Germline V gene lookup returns CDR1 LGHDT and CDR2 YNNKEL (reference sequence). The CDR3 extends over 16 amino acids. Between the trimmed V and J ends, which lost 2 bases and 1 base, there was a span of 12 bases. The CDR3 here is CASSQPTVLSGNTIYF. The CDR3 coding sequence is TGTGCCAGCAGCCAACCGACAGTACTTTCTGGAAACACCATATATTTT.

The V and J genes are TRBV5-1 and TRBJ1-1; 7 bases map to TRBD1. CDR3 length equals 18 residues. J gave up 0 bases and V 0 bases, and 11 bases lay outside the gene matches. Germline assignment: CDR1 SGHRS and CDR2 YFSETQ. CDR3 sequence: CASSLVRGWTGMNTEAFF. DNA of the CDR3: TGCGCCAGCAGCTTGGTTCGGGGGTGGACAGGAATGAACACTGAAGCTTTCTTT.

The rearrangement uses TRBV5-6 and TRBJ1-2; maybe TRBD1 (6 bases). Trimming removed 2 bases at V and 5 bases at J, with 13 bases between. CDR1 SGHDT and CDR2 YYEEEE come from the germline V gene. This CDR3 region has 14 residues. The CDR3 spells CASSLDPGAYGYTF. The CDR3 DNA reads as TGTGCCAGCAGCTTAGATCCAGGGGCATATGGCTACACCTTC.

The rearrangement uses TRBV4-1 and TRBJ1-3; no firm D call. The V gene lost 1 base and the J gene lost 0 bases, with 7 bases spanning the gap. In germline, CDR1 is MGHRA, CDR2 YSYEKL. The CDR3 is 15 residues long. CDR3 bases: TGCGCCAGCAGCCAAGGCTCAGTCTCTGGAAACACCATATATTTT. Translating gives CASSQGSVSGNTIYF.

The chain recombines TRBV5-8 with TRBJ2-3; TRBD1 aligns across 9 bases. This CDR3 is built from 15 residues. Germline V gene data show CDR1 as SGHTS and CDR2 as YDEGEE. Trimming cost V 3 bases and J 5 bases; bases outside gene matches: 7. The CDR3, as DNA: TGTGCCAGCAGCTGGAACAGGGGGCCAAGAGATACGCAGTATTTT. Translating gives CASSWNRGPRDTQYF.

This clone is a singleton in its sample. The chain uses TRBV5-4 and TRBJ2-2; TRBD2 aligns across 8 bases. This CDR3 comprises 18 residues. Unmatched junction bases numbered 9, after V lost 0 bases and J lost 2 bases. Germline V gene sequence: CDR1 SGHNT, CDR2 YYREEE (reference sequence). The CDR3 is CASSLARGLALNTGELFF. CDR3 DNA: TGTGCCAGCAGCTTGGCCCGAGGACTAGCCCTAAACACCGGGGAGCTGTTTTTT.